This T cell receptor beta chain comes out of a study of beta chain features in type 1 diabetes. Findings and limits, study-wide: For Type 1 diabetes patients, all four CD4+ subsets carried TCRB CDR3s that were moderately but significantly shorter.

Germline V CDR1 and CDR2: SGDLS, YYNGEE. This CDR3 is 15 amino acids long. J gave up 9 bases and V 4 bases, and 6 bases lay outside the gene matches. Expressed TCRB transcripts were sequenced after all isolated RNA was converted to cDNA. Some clones are missing from TCRdb's copy, which holds only in-frame ones; the method was immunoSEQ multiplex PCR. The repertoire holds roughly 140,000 clones, with 9% to 12% as singletons. In all sorted populations, purity surpassed 98%. This clone was counted only a few times. Its antigen is undetermined. The sequence was collected from a man aged 25 to 40 with type 1 diabetes. J is TRBJ2-1 and V is TRBV9, with 14 bases aligning to TRBD2. Material: central memory CD4+ T cells from blood. CDR3 nucleotides: TGTGCCAGCAGCCTGGGACTAGCGGGAGCCGGTGAGCAGTTCTTC. Translating it yields CASSLGLAGAGEQFF.